This T cell receptor (beta chain) was found in a study of Ad26.COV2.S vaccination and SARS-CoV-2 variants. Treatment here: roughly 20 received Ad26.COV2.S at low or high dose, single or two shots; about 5 received placebo; per-sample allocation not given. On day 63 after the first injection, vaccine and placebo recipients gave samples. The CDR3 sequence is 15 residues long. V was shortened by 4 bases and J by 5 bases, with 17 bases between the two germline ends. CDR1 and CDR2 (germline): SGHVS, FNYEAQ. This table comes from immunoSEQ multiplex PCR, and its TCRdb copy is limited to in-frame clones, with some not included. The profile shows hundreds of thousands of clones, 89% of them singletons.

V is TRBV7-6 and J is TRBJ2-5, with TRBD2 as a possible D gene (5 bases). The TCR was taken from a person between 18 and 65 years old who received the Ad26.COV2.S COVID-19 vaccine or a placebo. The material sequenced was peripheral blood, taken in a trial of Ad26.COV2.S vaccine versus placebo. CDR3 nucleotides: TGTGCCAGCAGCTCCCCAGTGCCGAGGGCTGAGACCCAGTACTTC. Its protein is CASSSPVPRAETQYF.